Shown below are 28 T cell receptor beta chains from a single sample sequenced in a study of blood T cell repertoires in COVID-19. Sequenced by immunoSEQ multiplex PCR; TCRdb stores in-frame clones only, minus some. The table records around 19,000 clones, 70% to 90% of them present only once. The sample consisted of peripheral blood. Receptors were obtained from a human donor in a cohort sampled during active COVID-19.

The chain links TRBV7-9 to TRBJ2-7; 8 nucleotides agree with TRBD1. CDR1 and CDR2 (germline): SEHNR, FQNEAQ (reference sequence). This CDR3 contains 18 residues. The trim removed 5 bases at V and 0 bases at J, leaving 15 bases unmatched. The CDR3 DNA is TGTGCCAGCAGCGCATATTCAGGGGGCCAGATCAGCTCCTACGAGCAGTACTTC. Protein product: CASSAYSGGQISSYEQYF.

The chain links TRBV5-4 to TRBJ2-5, with 7 nucleotides matching TRBD1. The CDR3 is 14 residues long. Per the germline V gene, CDR1 is SGHNT and CDR2 is YYREEE (reference sequence). V was clipped by 1 base and J by 6 bases; unmatched bases: 6. In DNA form, the CDR3 reads TGTGCCAGCAGCTTGCGAGGGGGCCTCAAGACCCAGTACTTC. This encodes CASSLRGGLKTQYF.

This chain uses TRBV5-1 with TRBJ2-2; TRBD2 matches 9 bases. The CDR3 has 15 amino acids. V was pared by 4 bases and J by 1 base, with 2 bases of the junction left unmatched. Germline V lookup: CDR1 SGHRS, CDR2 YFSETQ. The CDR3 DNA is TGCGCCAGCAGCGGTAGCGGGAGGAACACCGGGGAGCTGTTTTTT. This sequence encodes CASSGSGRNTGELFF.

The chain has TRBV19 and TRBJ2-2; 8 bases line up with TRBD1. This CDR3 region has 14 residues. Trimming at V came to 5 bases and at J to 7 bases, leaving 6 bases not matched to a gene. Germline CDR1 and CDR2: LNHDA and SQIVND (reference sequence). The CDR3 nucleotides read TGTGCCAGTAGTGCCTCCGGACAGGGCGGGGAGCTGTTTTTT. Protein: CASSASGQGGELFF.

The genes are TRBV18 and TRBJ2-7; 9 bases align to TRBD1. V gave up 5 bases and J gave up 7 bases; unmatched junction bases: 12. The CDR3 has 15 residues. From germline, CDR1 is KGHSH and CDR2 LQKENI. CDR3 sequence: CASSSFDRGAGEQYF. Here the CDR3 DNA reads TGTGCCAGCTCATCCTTCGACAGGGGGGCTGGGGAGCAGTACTTC.

The rearrangement uses TRBV11-2 and TRBJ2-1; 11 bases are shared with TRBD2. Trimming removed 4 bases from V and 4 bases from J; junction bases left unmatched: 6. The CDR3 runs 16 residues. The germline gives CDR1 SGHAT, CDR2 FQNNGV. DNA for the CDR3: TGTGCCAGCAGCTCGCCGGGACTAGCGGTATACAATGAGCAGTTCTTC. Translating gives CASSSPGLAVYNEQFF.

The gene calls are TRBV20-1 and TRBJ2-1, with D perhaps matching TRBD1 (6 bases). The germline V gene encodes CDR1 DFQATT and CDR2 SNEGSKA (reference sequence). Trimming removed 3 bases at V and 3 bases at J, with 12 bases between. There are 14 residues in the CDR3. CDR3 sequence (DNA): TGCAGTGCTAGTGTGGACAGCGACTACAATGAGCAGTTCTTC. It codes for CSASVDSDYNEQFF.

This chain links TRBV15 with TRBJ1-1; 9 nucleotides align to TRBD1. Germline assignment: CDR1 LNHNV and CDR2 YYDKDF (reference sequence). Trimming took 1 base from V and 1 from J; bases not matched to a gene: 1. The CDR3 is made up of 15 amino acids. CDR3 DNA: TGTGCCACCAGCAGAGGGGACAGGGAGAACACTGAAGCTTTCTTT. The encoded protein is CATSRGDRENTEAFF.

The chain combines TRBV19 with TRBJ1-1; 9 positions match TRBD1. In germline, CDR1 is LNHDA, CDR2 SQIVND (reference sequence). This CDR3 region has 12 residues. Unmatched junction bases numbered 7, after V lost 6 bases and J lost 11 bases. The CDR3 here is CASRVQGAPAFF. In nucleotides, the CDR3 is TGTGCCAGTAGGGTACAGGGGGCACCGGCTTTCTTT.

The V call is TRBV11-2, the J call TRBJ1-5; no clear D. There are 14 residues in the CDR3. The germline V and J ends were trimmed by 0 bases and 0 bases, with 3 bases remaining between them. Germline V gene lookup returns CDR1 SGHAT and CDR2 FQNNGV. This chain's CDR3 is CASSLDGSNQPQHF. The CDR3 DNA reads TGTGCCAGCAGCTTAGACGGTAGCAATCAGCCCCAGCATTTT.

The chain has TRBV6-1 and TRBJ1-5; no clear D gene. Germline CDR1 reads MNHNS; CDR2 reads SASEGT. The CDR3 consists of 15 residues. Between the trimmed V and J ends, which lost 3 bases and 4 bases, there was a span of 13 bases. The CDR3 sequence: CASSDNPGNNQPQHF. For the CDR3, the DNA is TGTGCCAGCAGTGATAATCCAGGAAATAATCAGCCCCAGCATTTT.

V and J are TRBV20-1 and TRBJ2-2; possible D gene TRBD2, 6 bases. The germline V gene encodes CDR1 DFQATT and CDR2 SNEGSKA (reference sequence). The CDR3 runs to 11 residues. As DNA, the CDR3 is TGCAGCGGGAGTCCAACCGGGGAGCTGTTTTTT. Its translation: CSGSPTGELFF.

The gene calls are TRBV9 and TRBJ1-1; maybe TRBD1 (6 bases). The CDR3 has 15 residues. V lost 3 bases to trimming and J lost 1 base, with 13 bases between them. Per the germline V gene, CDR1 is SGDLS and CDR2 is YYNGEE. The CDR3: CASSASFRGNTEAFF. CDR3 nucleotides: TGTGCCAGCAGCGCCTCCTTCAGGGGGAACACTGAAGCTTTCTTT.

The gene calls are TRBV3-1 (or the pseudogene TRBV3-2) and TRBJ2-1, with 8 bases identical to TRBD2. Per the germline V gene, CDR1 is LGHDT and CDR2 is YNNKEL (reference sequence). CDR3 length: 16 residues. J gave up 4 bases and V 1 base, and 6 bases lay outside the gene matches. This CDR3 is CASSQAERERYNEQFF. The CDR3 coding sequence is TGTGCCAGCAGCCAAGCCGAGCGGGAGAGGTACAATGAGCAGTTCTTC.

This chain uses TRBV21-1 with TRBJ1-5; the DNA was not used to check the table's D call, TRBD1. TRBV21-1 is flagged as a pseudogene. This CDR3 has 14 amino acids. CDR3 protein: CASRGQGSNQPQHF. The CDR3 DNA sequence: TGTGCCAGCCGGGGTCAGGGGAGCAATCAGCCCCAGCATTTT.

The chain combines TRBV5-1 with TRBJ2-7; 8 positions match TRBD1. The CDR3 extends over 13 amino acids. V lost 7 bases and J lost 4; bases outside the gene matches: 7. The germline CDR1 and CDR2 sequences are SGHRS and YFSETQ. The CDR3 region is CASSTGGGYEQYF. CDR3 nucleotides: TGCGCCAGCTCAACAGGGGGAGGATACGAGCAGTACTTC.

The rearrangement links TRBV7-9 to TRBJ1-1; weak D call: TRBD1 (5 bases). CDR3 size: 12 residues. Germline loops: CDR1 SEHNR, CDR2 FQNEAQ (reference sequence). Trimming pared 5 bases from V and 3 bases from J, leaving 7 bases between. The CDR3 loop is CASSEGDTEAFF. The CDR3 DNA sequence: TGTGCCAGCAGCGAAGGGGACACTGAAGCTTTCTTT.

This clone was counted once. The V gene is TRBV28, the J gene TRBJ1-2; D is perhaps TRBD1 (5 bases). CDR1 and CDR2 (germline): MDHEN, SYDVKM. There are 15 residues in the CDR3. V lost 6 bases, J lost 8 bases, and 22 bases lay in between. CDR3 sequence reads: CASRTPRRGSVGYTF. The DNA of the CDR3 is TGTGCCAGCAGAACCCCCCGCCGGGGGTCGGTGGGCTACACCTTC.

The chain recombines TRBV28 with TRBJ1-5; D is possibly TRBD1 (5 bases). The CDR3 spans 15 residues. The germline CDR1 and CDR2 sequences are MDHEN and SYDVKM. The V end lost 5 bases, the J end lost 5 bases, and 16 bases lay between the germline ends. CDR3 in DNA: TGTGCCAGCAGTCCGAGACAGTACCCCTATCAGCCCCAGCATTTT. Translation: CASSPRQYPYQPQHF. The full variable domain, its missing parts supplied by reference TRBV28 and TRBJ1-5, is DVKVTQSSRYLVKRTGEKVFLECVQDMDHENMFWYRQDPGLGLRLIYFSYDVKMKEKGDIPEGYSVSREKKERFSLILESASTNQTSMYLCASSPRQYPYQPQHFGDGTRLSIL.

A few counts support this clone. The chain uses TRBV12-3 or TRBV12-4 and TRBJ1-6; TRBD1 matches 7 bases. This CDR3 has 13 residues. J gave up 6 bases and V 8 bases, and 4 bases lay outside the gene matches. As DNA, the CDR3 is TGTGCCAGCTCGGGACAGATTAATTCACCCCTCCACTTT. As protein: CASSGQINSPLHF.

The V call is TRBV29-1, the J call TRBJ2-3; the D is unclear. The germline gives CDR1 SQVTM, CDR2 ANQGSEA. V was clipped by 4 bases and J by 2 bases, with 10 bases between them. This CDR3 contains 13 residues. CDR3 DNA sequence: TGCAGCGTTGGCGCCGATCCCACAGATACGCAGTATTTT. Translation gives CSVGADPTDTQYF.

V and J are TRBV10-2 and TRBJ2-3, with 7 bases matching TRBD2. V gave up 2 bases and J gave up 6 bases; unmatched junction bases: 5. The germline V gene encodes CDR1 WSHSY and CDR2 SAAADI. The CDR3 is 14 amino acids. CDR3 nucleotides: TGCGCCAGCAGTGAGGGCGGGAGTGCTGATACGCAGTATTTT. Amino acid sequence: CASSEGGSADTQYF.

The chain recombines TRBV6-5 with TRBJ1-1, with 7 bases aligning to TRBD1. Trimming took 5 bases from V and 5 from J; bases not matched to a gene: 11. The CDR3 is 15 amino acids. In germline, CDR1 is MNHEY, CDR2 SVGAGI. The CDR3 DNA follows: TGTGCCAGCAGTACCAACAGGGGTTTAGATACTGAAGCTTTCTTT. It codes for CASSTNRGLDTEAFF.

The rearrangement links TRBV28 to TRBJ2-1, with a tentative D call TRBD1 (6 bases). Germline values: CDR1 MDHEN, CDR2 SYDVKM. V shed 1 base and J shed 9 bases, with 13 bases lying between them. The CDR3 totals 14 residues. CDR3 amino acids: CASSLLSQGSEQFF. The CDR3 region has the DNA TGTGCCAGCAGTTTATTGAGCCAGGGGTCTGAGCAGTTCTTC.

This sequence joins TRBV30 and TRBJ1-5, with 8 bases matching TRBD1. The CDR3 has 14 residues. V lost 2 bases to trimming and J lost 3 bases; unmatched junction nucleotides: 3. Germline-derived CDR1 and CDR2 are GTSNPN and SVGIG (reference sequence). The DNA for the CDR3 is TGTGCCTGGAGTACGGGACAGGTCAATCAGCCCCAGCATTTT. Its protein is CAWSTGQVNQPQHF.

The V gene is TRBV7-9, the J gene TRBJ2-1; 9 positions agree with TRBD2. From germline, CDR1 is SEHNR and CDR2 FQNEAQ (reference sequence). This CDR3 comprises 14 residues. With V trimmed by 3 bases and J by 7 bases, 4 bases remained unmatched. CDR3 bases: TGTGCCAGCAGCTTTAGCGGGAGTAATAATGAGCAGTTCTTC. Amino acids: CASSFSGSNNEQFF.

The genes are TRBV2 and TRBJ2-2; weak D call: TRBD2 (6 bases). The length of the CDR3 is 16 residues. Trimming stripped 5 bases from V and 4 bases from J, with 17 bases between. The germline gives CDR1 SNHLY, CDR2 FYNNEI. The CDR3 DNA reads as TGTGCCAGCAGTCTCACGGGACTCTCGAGCACCGGGGAGCTGTTTTTT. As protein: CASSLTGLSSTGELFF.

CDR3 loop: CASSVIVGSREQYF. CDR3 nucleotide sequence: TGTGCCAGCAGCGTCATCGTGGGCAGCCGCGAGCAGTACTTC. The chain couples TRBV5-5 to TRBJ2-7; D gene unclear. The V end lost 4 bases, the J end lost 6 bases, and 17 bases lay between the germline ends. This CDR3 is built from 14 residues. Germline CDR1 is SGHKS and CDR2 is YYEKEE (reference sequence).